These 28 T cell receptor beta chains were all obtained from the same sample, sequenced in a study of response to subunit inactivated influenza vaccine. TCRdb passed the RT-PCR reads through MiXCR, listing each CDR3 protein once. This table has some 160,000 distinct CDR3 sequences, approximately 11% appearing once. The sequences come from non-naive T cells sorted from PBMCs, collected 45 days after vaccination. These receptors came from a man in his fifties who received an inactivated influenza vaccine.

The rearrangement joins TRBV20-1 to TRBJ1-1; no firm D call. Germline CDR1 is DFQATT and CDR2 is SNEGSKA (reference sequence). This CDR3 comprises 12 residues. V was shortened by 3 bases and J by 0 bases, with 5 bases between the two germline ends. CDR3 sequence: CSASRMNTEAFF. In DNA, the CDR3 is TGCAGTGCTAGTAGGATGAACACTGAAGCTTTCTTT.

At least ten counts were recorded for this clonotype. V and J are TRBV20-1 and TRBJ1-1; no firm D call. V shed 3 bases and J shed 0 bases, with 14 bases lying between them. CDR3 length: 15 amino acids. Per germline, CDR1 DFQATT and CDR2 SNEGSKA (reference sequence). The CDR3 DNA sequence: TGCAGTGCTAGTAGAAAGGGAACCATGAACACTGAAGCTTTCTTT. Protein: CSASRKGTMNTEAFF.

This clonotype has at least ten counts. The rearrangement uses TRBV7-8 and TRBJ2-5; TRBD1 agrees at 9 bases. The CDR3 sequence is 15 residues long. Trimming at V came to 6 bases and at J to 4 bases, leaving 9 bases not matched to a gene. The germline V gene encodes CDR1 SGHVS and CDR2 FQNEAQ. The CDR3 region has the DNA TGTGCCAGCAGTCTGGACAGGGGTAGGGGAGAGACCCAGTACTTC. It codes for CASSLDRGRGETQYF.

There are many counts of this clonotype. This chain uses TRBV6-2 or TRBV6-3 with TRBJ2-2; D not certain. The germline V gene encodes CDR1 MNHEY and CDR2 SVGEGT. Trimming removed 10 bases at V and 1 base at J, with 13 bases between. CDR3 length: 14 residues. CDR3 nucleotide sequence: TGTGCCACCGCGGCGGCAATGAACACCGGGGAGCTGTTTTTT. The encoded protein is CATAAAMNTGELFF.

In the case of this clonotype: This may stem from a read error, because a much larger clone lies one nucleotide away. The chain joins TRBV7-2 to TRBJ1-1; possible D gene TRBD1, 6 bases. The germline CDR1 and CDR2 sequences are SGHTA and FQGNSA. Trimming cost V 7 bases and J 7 bases, with 13 bases left between them. CDR3 size: 12 residues. CDR3 region: CASIPQGNEAFF. The DNA for the CDR3 is TGTGCCAGCATCCCACAGGGAAATGAAGCTTTCTTT.

This clonotype was detected a few times. CDR3 sequence: CASSQEVAGGNTGELFF. The CDR3 DNA is TGTGCCAGCAGCCAAGAGGTAGCGGGGGGGAACACCGGGGAGCTGTTTTTT. The rearrangement links TRBV4-2 to TRBJ2-2, with 10 bases that match TRBD2. Germline-derived CDR1 and CDR2 are LGHNA and YNFKEQ. The J segment lost 1 base and the V segment lost 0 bases, leaving 2 bases of the junction unmatched. The CDR3 has 17 residues.

The rearrangement joins TRBV12-3 or TRBV12-4 to TRBJ1-2; D might be TRBD1 (5 bases). This CDR3 contains 15 residues. V was cut by 2 bases and J by 7 bases, with 17 bases left in between. The CDR3 sequence is CASSLRQGGTGGYTF. In DNA, the CDR3 is TGTGCCAGCAGTTTAAGGCAGGGCGGAACTGGTGGCTACACCTTC.

This clonotype was found a few times. The genes are TRBV9 and TRBJ1-5; D is uncertain. The V gene lost 0 bases and the J gene lost 0 bases, with 7 bases spanning the gap. This CDR3 is built from 15 residues. CDR1 and CDR2 (germline): SGDLS, YYNGEE. The DNA for the CDR3 is TGTGCCAGCAGCGTAGGAGGAGATAGCAATCAGCCCCAGCATTTT. It translates to CASSVGGDSNQPQHF.

This clonotype appeared many times. This rearrangement joins TRBV6-1 to TRBJ2-7; D is uncertain. Germline lookup yields CDR1 MNHNS and CDR2 SASEGT. The CDR3 contains 13 residues. V shed 6 bases and J shed 5 bases, with 14 bases lying between them. The CDR3 here is CASSLSLAHEQYF. The CDR3 region has the DNA TGTGCCAGCAGCCTCTCTCTTGCCCACGAGCAGTACTTC.

This clonotype was detected a few times. The V gene is TRBV18, the J gene TRBJ2-5; D uncertain. Trimming shortened V by 0 bases and J by 1 base, and 12 bases separated the two germline ends. The CDR3 totals 16 residues. Germline values: CDR1 KGHSH, CDR2 LQKENI. The CDR3 bases are TGTGCCAGCTCACCACCGATACACGCGCTCCAAGAGACCCAGTACTTC. It specifies CASSPPIHALQETQYF.

This sequence joins TRBV7-2 and TRBJ2-7; D unclear. This CDR3 comprises 13 residues. With 6 bases removed from V and 3 bases from J, the gap between germline ends came to 12 bases. The germline V gene encodes CDR1 SGHTA and CDR2 FQGNSA. CDR3 protein: CASSRADNYEQYF. The CDR3 DNA is TGTGCCAGCAGTCGGGCCGACAACTACGAGCAGTACTTC.

This chain uses TRBV5-1 with TRBJ2-5, with 7 bases fitting TRBD2. CDR1 and CDR2 from the germline V gene are SGHRS and YFSETQ. CDR3 length: 16 residues. The V and J ends lost 4 bases and 5 bases, in that order; junction bases with no gene match: 14. Here the CDR3 DNA reads TGCGCCAGCAGCCTAAACCTCGCGGGAGTCCGGGAGACCCAGTACTTC. Protein: CASSLNLAGVRETQYF.

This clonotype has a handful of counts. This rearrangement joins TRBV20-1 to TRBJ1-1; D call uncertain. V was pared by 0 bases and J by 0 bases, with 11 bases between. CDR3 size: 15 residues. Germline CDR1 is DFQATT and CDR2 is SNEGSKA (reference sequence). CDR3 residues: CSARDYGLLNTEAFF. The CDR3 DNA reads TGCAGTGCTAGAGATTATGGACTGTTGAACACTGAAGCTTTCTTT.

This clonotype has just a few counts. The rearrangement links TRBV5-1 to TRBJ2-5; D is unclear. The CDR3 is made up of 13 amino acids. Germline CDR1 and CDR2: SGHRS and YFSETQ. The V end was cut by 0 bases, the J end by 1 base, with 4 bases between. The CDR3 DNA sequence: TGCGCCAGCAGCTTGGTTATCCAAGAGACCCAGTACTTC. It yields the protein CASSLVIQETQYF.

This clonotype was observed a handful of times. The rearrangement links TRBV20-1 to TRBJ2-3; no clear D. The CDR3 consists of 14 residues. CDR1 and CDR2 (germline): DFQATT, SNEGSKA (reference sequence). Trimming removed 6 bases from V and 2 bases from J, with 15 bases in between. The CDR3 DNA reads TGCAGTGCCCCGCCCCAGCAGATCACAGATACGCAGTATTTT. Its protein is CSAPPQQITDTQYF.

The chain joins TRBV7-2 to TRBJ2-1, with D maybe TRBD2 (6 bases). CDR3 size: 13 residues. The V end lost 1 base, the J end lost 12 bases, and 13 bases lay between the germline ends. Germline CDR1 is SGHTA and CDR2 is FQGNSA. The CDR3 is CASSLVVRGLQFF. The CDR3 nucleotides read TGTGCCAGCAGCTTAGTGGTCCGGGGGTTGCAGTTCTTC.

The chain is built from TRBV18 and TRBJ2-1; 12 bases match TRBD2. CDR1 and CDR2 (germline): KGHSH, LQKENI. CDR3 size: 18 residues. After removal of 5 bases from V and 9 bases from J, the junction contained 17 bases not matched to a gene. The CDR3 DNA follows: TGTGCCAGCTCAGCACGGATACTAGCGGGAGGCACCCTCTTTGAGCAGTTCTTC. Translated, it gives CASSARILAGGTLFEQFF.

The rearrangement joins TRBV18 to TRBJ1-5, with TRBD1 as a possible D gene (5 bases). The CDR3 totals 15 residues. Between the trimmed V and J ends, which lost 3 bases and 1 base, there was a span of 10 bases. Per germline, CDR1 KGHSH and CDR2 LQKENI. The CDR3, as DNA: TGTGCCAGCTCACCTGAGGGGTTGAGCAATCAGCCCCAGCATTTT. Translated, it gives CASSPEGLSNQPQHF. Drawing the rest from reference TRBV18 and TRBJ1-5, the complete variable domain is NAGVMQNPRHLVRRRGQEARLRCSPMKGHSHVYWYRQLPEEGLKFMVYLQKENIIDESGMPKERFSAEFPKEGPSILRIQQVVRGDSAAYFCASSPEGLSNQPQHFGDGTRLSIL.

This clonotype was observed many times. The J gene is TRBJ1-1, the V gene TRBV7-8; weak D call: TRBD1 (6 bases). CDR3 size: 15 residues. Germline-derived CDR1 and CDR2 are SGHVS and FQNEAQ. With 2 bases removed from V and 0 bases from J, the gap between germline ends came to 10 bases. This CDR3 reads CASSLTTGMNTEAFF. The CDR3 DNA follows: TGTGCCAGCAGCTTAACGACAGGAATGAACACTGAAGCTTTCTTT.

This clonotype was seen only a few times. The chain combines TRBV10-3 with TRBJ2-2, with 7 nucleotides matching TRBD2. V shed 3 bases and J 2 bases; nucleotides not matched to a gene: 3. Per germline, CDR1 ENHRY and CDR2 SYGVKD. The CDR3 loop spans 15 amino acids. CDR3 in DNA: TGTGCCATCAGTGACCAGCGGGGAAACACCGGGGAGCTGTTTTTT. Residues: CAISDQRGNTGELFF.

The genes are TRBV5-1 and TRBJ1-2; the D gene is possibly TRBD1 (6 bases). The CDR3 contains 14 residues. Trimming cost V 0 bases and J 1 base, with 7 bases left between them. Germline V CDR1 and CDR2: SGHRS, YFSETQ. CDR3: CASSLEGGNYGYTF. The CDR3 bases are TGCGCCAGCAGCTTGGAGGGGGGTAACTATGGCTACACCTTC.

Many counts were recorded for this clonotype. The chain has TRBV4-1 and TRBJ1-1, with D perhaps TRBD1 (5 bases). The CDR3 covers 16 residues. Trimming stripped 2 bases from V and 1 base from J, with 14 bases between. Germline CDR1 MGHRA, CDR2 YSYEKL. The CDR3 coding sequence is TGCGCCAGCAGCCAAAGTCAGGGTTTGGGGAACACTGAAGCTTTCTTT. Translating it yields CASSQSQGLGNTEAFF.

In this sample, this clonotype turned up many times. V is TRBV24-1 and J is TRBJ2-5; 11 nucleotides align to TRBD2. The CDR3 has 16 residues. The V segment lost 2 bases and the J segment 5 bases; nucleotides outside the gene matches: 6. Looked up from germline, CDR1 is KGHDR and CDR2 is SFDVKD. In nucleotides, the CDR3 is TGTGCCACCAGTGATTCTCGGACTAGCGGGTCGGAGACCCAGTACTTC. Encoded protein: CATSDSRTSGSETQYF.

This clonotype was observed a handful of times. The chain combines TRBV20-1 with TRBJ2-7, with a possible D match to TRBD2 (5 bases). Germline loops: CDR1 DFQATT, CDR2 SNEGSKA (reference sequence). The V gene lost 1 base and the J gene lost 3 bases, with 10 bases spanning the gap. This CDR3 spans 13 amino acids. CDR3 loop: CSARGLAIYEQYF. CDR3 nucleotide sequence: TGCAGTGCTAGAGGTCTAGCAATCTACGAGCAGTACTTC.

This clonotype showed up just a few times. This sequence joins TRBV6-6 and TRBJ2-2, with a weak D call TRBD2 (5 bases). V was trimmed by 6 bases and J by 4 bases, leaving 6 bases between them. The germline gives CDR1 MNHNY, CDR2 SVGAGI (reference sequence). The CDR3 length is 12 residues. CDR3 DNA: TGTGCCAGCAGACGGGGCACCGGGGAGCTGTTTTTT. Protein product: CASRRGTGELFF.

V is TRBV20-1 and J is TRBJ1-4; 7 bases map to TRBD1. The CDR3 totals 14 residues. J gave up 3 bases and V 6 bases, and 7 bases lay outside the gene matches. CDR1 and CDR2 (germline): DFQATT, SNEGSKA (reference sequence). The CDR3, as DNA: TGCAGTGCCATTAACAGGGGCTCTAATGAAAAACTGTTTTTT. Translated: CSAINRGSNEKLFF.

In its sample, this clonotype was seen a few times. A much larger clone differs by one base, so this may be a read error. The V call is TRBV3-1, the J call TRBJ2-2, with no clear D. Germline lookup yields CDR1 LGHDT and CDR2 YNNKEL (reference sequence). The CDR3 has 17 residues. The CDR3 sequence is CACSQIPLRSNTGELFF. The CDR3 nucleotides are TGTGCCTGCAGCCAAATCCCCCTTAGATCGAACACCGGGGAGCTGTTTTTT.

The rearrangement uses TRBV27 and TRBJ1-1; D is unclear. With 6 bases removed from V and 8 bases from J, the gap between germline ends came to 10 bases. In germline, CDR1 is MNHEY, CDR2 SMNVEV (reference sequence). This CDR3 contains 11 residues. This CDR3 is CASSQEGEAFF. DNA for the CDR3: TGTGCCAGCAGCCAAGAAGGCGAAGCTTTCTTT.